These T cell receptor beta chains were read from a single sample in a study of OX40 agonist ivuxolimab in advanced cancers. The method was immunoSEQ multiplex PCR; TCRdb's version includes in-frame clones alone and lacks a portion of them. Among about 100,000 clones listed, 90% were seen once. Sample: CD4+ or CD8+ T cells sorted from blood, taken in a trial of the OX40 agonist ivuxolimab. These receptors were collected from an adult with an advanced solid tumor such as melanoma, head and neck, liver or kidney cancer. CDR3s include the opening cysteine and the closing phenylalanine or tryptophan. A D gene is named only where the DNA matches it firmly. Clone size is not always given. Where it is, it says once, few, many or a class for expanded clones.

CDR3nt	CDR3aa	len	v_gene	j_gene	d_gene	abundance
TGTGCCAGCAGCGCTAGGTGGGGACAGGGGCCAGATACGCAGTATTTT	CASSARWGQGPDTQYF	16	TRBV11-2	TRBJ2-3	TRBD1	.
TGTGCCAGTACCCCGCAGCGACGAAACACAGATACGCAGTATTTT	CASTPQRRNTDTQYF	15	TRBV11-2	TRBJ2-3	.	few
TGTGCCATCAGTGAAACGAGCCCCGGCGGCTCCTACAATGAGCAGTTCTTC	CAISETSPGGSYNEQFF	17	TRBV10-3	TRBJ2-1	.	.
TGTGCCAGCACCCCTAAAGAATTCCAGAACACTGAAGCTTTCTTT	CASTPKEFQNTEAFF	15	TRBV6-5	TRBJ1-1	.	.
TGTGCCAGCAGCTTGGCCGGGATCTCAGATACGCAGTATTTT	CASSLAGISDTQYF	14	TRBV5-1	TRBJ2-3	.	.
TGTGCCAGTAGTATAGTAAAGGGCCTAGCGGGAGCGGCCGAGCAGTACTTC	CASSIVKGLAGAAEQYF	17	TRBV19	TRBJ2-7	TRBD2	.
TGTGCCAGCAGTCAGGGACTAGCGGGAGGGGAGACCCAGTACTTC	CASSQGLAGGETQYF	15	TRBV28	TRBJ2-5	TRBD2	.
TGTGCCAGCAGTTACAACTATGGCTACACCTTC	CASSYNYGYTF	11	TRBV6-5	TRBJ1-2	.	.
TGTGCCAGCAGCCAAGTTATGGGACTAGCGGGAAAAAACAATGAGCAGTTCTTC	CASSQVMGLAGKNNEQFF	18	TRBV4-2	TRBJ2-1	TRBD2	few
TGCGCCAGCTCCTTGGGGACCGCACTAGGGGAGACCCAGTACTTC	CASSLGTALGETQYF	15	TRBV5-1	TRBJ2-5	.	.
TGTGCCAGCAGCCAAAGAAAGGGGACTAGCGGGAGGGCCTCCTACAATGAGCAGTTCTTC	CASSQRKGTSGRASYNEQFF	20	TRBV14	TRBJ2-1	TRBD2	.
TGTGCCAGCAGCGCCTCAGAGGCTATGAACACTGAAGCTTTCTTT	CASSASEAMNTEAFF	15	TRBV9	TRBJ1-1	.	.
TGTGCCAGCAGCTTAGCGGGAGGAGCGCTAAACACCGGGGAGCTGTTTTTT	CASSLAGGALNTGELFF	17	TRBV7-6	TRBJ2-2	.	.
TGTGCCTGGAGTGTACCCGGCCTACTGAACACTGAAGCTTTCTTT	CAWSVPGLLNTEAFF	15	TRBV30	TRBJ1-1	.	.
TGTGCCAGCAGACCCAGCGGGAGCCACGGCCATGAGCAGTTCTTC	CASRPSGSHGHEQFF	15	TRBV28	TRBJ2-1	TRBD2	.
TGCGCCAGCCAAAGCGAGACCTACAATGAGCAGTTCTTC	CASQSETYNEQFF	13	TRBV5-1	TRBJ2-1	.	.
TGTGCCACCCGGACTAGCGGGGCCATGGATGAGCAGTTCTTC	CATRTSGAMDEQFF	14	TRBV10-3	TRBJ2-1	TRBD2	once
TGTGCCAGCAATCGGAGGAAGGGTGGTGAAAAACTGTTTTTT	CASNRRKGGEKLFF	14	TRBV2	TRBJ1-4	.	.
TGTGCCAGCACAAAGACTAGTATGGGGGGTTACAATGAGCAGTTCTTC	CASTKTSMGGYNEQFF	16	TRBV9	TRBJ2-1	.	.
TGCGCCAGCAGCCTACAAGAGACCCAGTACTTC	CASSLQETQYF	11	TRBV5-1	TRBJ2-5	.	.
TGTGCCAGCAGCTCAAACAGGGGGAATGTGACAGATACGCAGTATTTT	CASSSNRGNVTDTQYF	16	TRBV11-2	TRBJ2-3	TRBD1	.
TGTGCCAGCAGCGTAGGGAGGACTAGCATCGGGGAGACCCAGTACTTC	CASSVGRTSIGETQYF	16	TRBV9	TRBJ2-5	TRBD2	.
TGTGCCAGCAGCAAATACCAGACGGGGGGGGCTGGCTCCTACAATGAGCAGTTCTTC	CASSKYQTGGAGSYNEQFF	19	TRBV7-2	TRBJ2-1	TRBD2	.
TGTGCCAGCAGTGAGGGCGGGAAGACCCAGTACTTC	CASSEGGKTQYF	12	TRBV2	TRBJ2-5	.	.
TGTGCCAGCAGCTTAGGGGGTGGAACCGGGGAGCTGTTTTTT	CASSLGGGTGELFF	14	TRBV11-3	TRBJ2-2	.	.
TGTGCCAGCGGGACTAGCGGTCACAATGAGCAGTTCTTC	CASGTSGHNEQFF	13	TRBV2	TRBJ2-1	TRBD2	.
TGTGCCAGCAGTTCGGCGGGAGGAGACAATGAGCAGTTCTTC	CASSSAGGDNEQFF	14	TRBV27	TRBJ2-1	TRBD2	.
TGTGCCAGCACCCGGGACAGGGAAACTGACACCATATATTTT	CASTRDRETDTIYF	14	TRBV25-1	TRBJ1-3	TRBD1	.
TGTGCCAGCAGTTACAGCGGAGCCTACGAGCAGTACTTC	CASSYSGAYEQYF	13	TRBV6-6	TRBJ2-7	.	.
TGTGCCTGGAGGGGAACAGGGCTGAACACCGGGGAGCTGTTTTTT	CAWRGTGLNTGELFF	15	TRBV30	TRBJ2-2	.	.
TGTGCCAGCAGTAAGGAGACCGGCACAGATACGCAGTATTTT	CASSKETGTDTQYF	14	TRBV6-5	TRBJ2-3	.	.
TGTGCCAGCAGCTTAGGAACATTCTACGAGCAGTACTTC	CASSLGTFYEQYF	13	TRBV11-3	TRBJ2-7	.	.
TGTGCCAGCAGCCCGGGACGGATGAACACTGAAGCTTTCTTT	CASSPGRMNTEAFF	14	TRBV5-8	TRBJ1-1	.	.
TGTGCCAGTAGTATCCGCGTGGCAGATACGCAGTATTTT	CASSIRVADTQYF	13	TRBV19	TRBJ2-3	.	.
TGTGCCAGCAGCTTACCGAGCTCTGGAAACACCATATATTTT	CASSLPSSGNTIYF	14	TRBV7-2	TRBJ1-3	.	once
TGTGCCAGCATGTCACCGGCTCAAGAGACCCAGTACTTC	CASMSPAQETQYF	13	TRBV2	TRBJ2-5	.	.
TGTGCCAGCAGTTACCTGGACAGTAAGGAGGCTTATGGCTACACCTTC	CASSYLDSKEAYGYTF	16	TRBV6-5	TRBJ1-2	.	.
TGTGCCAGCAGCGTAGTTCAGACTGGCACTGAAGCTTTCTTT	CASSVVQTGTEAFF	14	TRBV9	TRBJ1-1	.	.
TGTGCCAGCAGAGGGACTAGCGGGGGAATAGATGAGCAGTTCTTC	CASRGTSGGIDEQFF	15	TRBV25-1	TRBJ2-1	TRBD2	few
TGTGCCAGTAGTAACACGTGGACAAGAGGTGGGATCAATGAGCAGTTCTTC	CASSNTWTRGGINEQFF	17	TRBV19	TRBJ2-1	.	.
TGTGCCAGCAGCCCAGAGGGCCGGAACGAGCAGTACTTC	CASSPEGRNEQYF	13	TRBV11-2	TRBJ2-7	.	.
TGCGCCAGCAGCCAAGATAGAGGAGGCAGTGAAAAACTGTTTTTT	CASSQDRGGSEKLFF	15	TRBV4-1	TRBJ1-4	.	.
TGTGCCAGCAGTTCCCCCTCCCGGGGCAACTATGGCTACACCTTC	CASSSPSRGNYGYTF	15	TRBV28	TRBJ1-2	.	.
TGTGCCAGCAGTTGGGACAGGGGAGCCAAAAACATTCAGTACTTC	CASSWDRGAKNIQYF	15	TRBV5-6	TRBJ2-4	TRBD1	once
TGTGCCAGCAGCTTGGAGAGGTACCGGGGGCCGGGCTACACCTTC	CASSLERYRGPGYTF	15	TRBV5-6	TRBJ1-2	.	few
TGTGCCAGCAGCCCCGATACTAGCAATGAGCAGTTCTTC	CASSPDTSNEQFF	13	TRBV13	TRBJ2-1	.	.
TGTGCCAGCAGCTTATCGGTGCGTAACAATGAGCAGTTCTTC	CASSLSVRNNEQFF	14	TRBV7-9	TRBJ2-1	.	.
TGTGCCTGGAGTGTACACGGCACTAACTATGGCTACACCTTC	CAWSVHGTNYGYTF	14	TRBV30	TRBJ1-2	.	.
TGTGCCAGCAGCTTAAGGACAGGCTCTGGAAACACCATATATTTT	CASSLRTGSGNTIYF	15	TRBV11-2	TRBJ1-3	TRBD1	.